The present TCR beta chain was sequenced within a study of CXCR3-negative and CXCR3-positive naive CD8 T cells. Turning to the study itself: Every library held about 1.5 +/- 0.3 million TRB reads, and the total came to approximately 140 million. Study conclusions and caveats: Naive cells with CXCR3 showed TRB CDR3s that were more hydrophobic than those in CXCR3-negative naive cells. Relative to memory CD8+ cells, whose diversity was much lower, both naive subsets had comparably high diversity.

Identification of naive CD8+ T cells rested on CD45RO-CCR7+CD27+CD95- status. This clonotype is called medium-sized based on its frequency. The antigen remains unidentified. The CDR3 totals 16 residues. Germline V gene data show CDR1 as SGHRS and CDR2 as YFSETQ. The study made its TRB cDNA libraries by 5' RACE, adding UMI labels. TCRdb reanalyzed the 5' RACE reads and collapses them to one entry per CDR3 protein, without DNA. The table lists some 6,700 distinct CDR3 sequences, with approximately 1.2% in the top ten. The TCR comes from a human donor in good health. Some clones in this sample may be carry-over from other donors' samples. Sample: naive CXCR3+ CD8+ T cells from blood. Subset indicated: CD45RO-CCR7+CD27+CD95- naive CD8+ T cells expressing CXCR3 (TNR3+). The chain couples TRBV5-1 to TRBJ1-2; TCRdb's D gene call, TRBD1, goes unchecked for lack of DNA. CDR3: CASSGGPDAGPYGYTF.